What follows are 27 T cell receptor beta chains derived from one specimen sequenced in a study of blood T cell repertoires in COVID-19. Method: immunoSEQ multiplex PCR; TCRdb's copy keeps in-frame clones and lacks some. The data hold just over 70,000 clones, with 70% to 85% observed a single time. Sequencing was carried out using peripheral blood. These receptors originate from a woman in her seventies with acute or convalescent COVID-19.

The CDR3 sequence is CASSRTRAYNEQFF. The CDR3 bases are TGTGCCAGCAGCCGTACTAGGGCCTACAATGAGCAGTTCTTC. V usage is TRBV7-2 and J usage is TRBJ2-1; TRBD2 might be the D (5 bases). V was shortened by 5 bases and J by 2 bases, with 10 bases between the two germline ends. This CDR3 contains 14 residues. CDR1 SGHTA and CDR2 FQGNSA come from the germline V gene.

V usage is TRBV24-1 and J usage is TRBJ1-2; D ambiguous. There are 14 residues in the CDR3. Between the trimmed V and J ends, which lost 1 base and 2 bases, there was a span of 7 bases. Per the germline V gene, CDR1 is KGHDR and CDR2 is SFDVKD. In nucleotides, the CDR3 is TGTGCCACCAGTGATTTAGACAACAACTATGGCTACACCTTC. It specifies CATSDLDNNYGYTF.

The chain uses TRBV10-3 and TRBJ2-2; 10 nucleotides match TRBD2. The germline CDR1 and CDR2 sequences are ENHRY and SYGVKD. The CDR3 consists of 14 residues. Losses at the gene ends were 10 bases for V and 7 bases for J; bases not matched to a gene: 9. This CDR3 is CATRLAGDGGELFF. The CDR3 bases are TGTGCCACCAGGCTAGCGGGAGACGGCGGGGAGCTGTTTTTT.

V usage is TRBV2 and J usage is TRBJ1-5; D call uncertain. V lost 3 bases to trimming and J lost 5 bases, with 8 bases between them. CDR3 length: 13 residues. The germline CDR1 and CDR2 sequences are SNHLY and FYNNEI. As DNA, the CDR3 is TGTGCCAGCAGTGAGAACGGAGATCAGCCCCAGCATTTT. This encodes CASSENGDQPQHF.

In regard to this clone: Other DNA variants within this sample encode the same CDR3. The V call is TRBV6-5, the J call TRBJ1-2, with D perhaps matching TRBD1 (6 bases). Between the trimmed V and J ends, which lost 6 bases and 4 bases, there was a span of 12 bases. The CDR3 has 13 amino acids. The V gene's germline CDR1 is MNHEY and CDR2 SVGAGI. CDR3 sequence reads: CASRTTGTYGYTF. CDR3 sequence (DNA): TGTGCCAGCAGAACAACAGGGACCTATGGCTACACCTTC.

This clone was seen a single time. The J gene is TRBJ1-1, the V gene TRBV19; D call uncertain. This CDR3 region has 15 residues. The V end lost 0 bases, the J end lost 1 base, and 9 bases lay between the germline ends. The germline V gene has CDR1 LNHDA and CDR2 SQIVND (reference sequence). CDR3 residues: CASSIEVGGNTEAFF. The DNA for the CDR3 is TGTGCCAGTAGTATAGAGGTAGGAGGGAACACTGAAGCTTTCTTT. Full variable domain (rest looked up from reference TRBV19 and TRBJ1-1): DGGITQSPKYLFRKEGQNVTLSCEQNLNHDAMYWYRQDPGQGLRLIYYSQIVNDFQKGDIAEGYSVSREKKESFPLTVTSAQKNPTAFYLCASSIEVGGNTEAFFGQGTRLTVV.

This clone was counted a few times. CDR3 nucleotides: TGTGCCAGCAGCCCCCCCGGAGCGTCCCAAGAGACCCAGTACTTC. Protein product: CASSPPGASQETQYF. The V call is TRBV5-6, the J call TRBJ2-5; D not certain. The CDR3 contains 15 residues. Deletions cut 4 bases from V and 1 base from J, with 14 bases between. Germline V gene lookup returns CDR1 SGHDT and CDR2 YYEEEE.

The rearrangement links TRBV6-5 to TRBJ1-2; 8 bases align to TRBD1. From germline, CDR1 is MNHEY and CDR2 SVGAGI. V shed 5 bases, J shed 7 bases, and the junction held 12 bases outside the gene matches. CDR3 length: 15 residues. The CDR3: CASSPQGARGTGYTF. CDR3 nucleotide sequence: TGTGCCAGCAGTCCCCAGGGGGCTCGAGGGACTGGCTACACCTTC.

The chain uses TRBV6-5 and TRBJ1-1; no reliable D call. The CDR3 totals 15 residues. Germline CDR1 is MNHEY and CDR2 is SVGAGI. The V and J ends lost 7 bases and 1 base respectively, with 16 bases between them. CDR3 in amino acids: CASTSPGSWNTEAFF. The CDR3 DNA follows: TGTGCCAGCACCTCACCGGGGTCGTGGAACACTGAAGCTTTCTTT.

This clone was found a few times. The chain joins TRBV6-2 or TRBV6-3 to TRBJ2-5, with D tentatively TRBD2 (6 bases). The CDR3 length is 14 residues. Trimming shortened V by 4 bases and J by 1 base, and 10 bases separated the two germline ends. Per germline, CDR1 MNHEY and CDR2 SVGEGT. This chain's CDR3 is CASSSGGTQETQYF. In nucleotides, the CDR3 is TGTGCCAGCAGTTCTGGAGGGACCCAAGAGACCCAGTACTTC.

The chain links TRBV29-1 to TRBJ2-2; D is unresolved. V was clipped by 4 bases and J by 7 bases, with 4 bases between them. In germline, CDR1 is SQVTM, CDR2 ANQGSEA. The CDR3 is 10 amino acids. Written as DNA, the CDR3 is TGCAGCGTTGTTAACGGGGAGCTGTTTTTT. This gives the protein CSVVNGELFF.

V gene TRBV28 combines with J gene TRBJ1-2; D is unclear. Trimming stripped 10 bases from V and 8 bases from J, with 20 bases between. This CDR3 is built from 13 residues. CDR1 and CDR2 from the germline V gene are MDHEN and SYDVKM. CDR3 DNA sequence: TGTGCCACGAACAGAGGACTTTATAACGGCTACACCTTC. Its translation: CATNRGLYNGYTF.

The J gene is TRBJ2-7, the V gene TRBV7-9; 7 positions agree with TRBD2. The CDR3 is 15 amino acids. From germline, CDR1 is SEHNR and CDR2 FQNEAQ (reference sequence). The V segment lost 5 bases and the J segment 5 bases; nucleotides outside the gene matches: 12. This CDR3 reads CASSQFGAGANEQYF. The DNA for the CDR3 is TGTGCCAGCAGCCAGTTCGGGGCGGGAGCTAACGAGCAGTACTTC.

The count of this clone is one. V usage is TRBV3-1 (or the pseudogene TRBV3-2) and J usage is TRBJ1-1; maybe TRBD1 (5 bases). Trimming shortened V by 0 bases and J by 0 bases, and 14 bases separated the two germline ends. CDR3 length: 17 residues. The V gene's germline CDR1 is LGHDT and CDR2 YNNKEL (reference sequence). In DNA form, the CDR3 reads TGTGCCAGCAGCCAAGAATGGGAGGGGACGATGAACACTGAAGCTTTCTTT. This gives the protein CASSQEWEGTMNTEAFF.

The rearrangement uses TRBV20-1 and TRBJ1-4, with D possibly TRBD1 on 6 matching bases. Between the trimmed V and J ends, which lost 3 bases and 5 bases, there was a span of 10 bases. Germline assignment: CDR1 DFQATT and CDR2 SNEGSKA (reference sequence). The CDR3 length is 13 residues. This CDR3 is CSASGDTNEKLFF. As DNA, the CDR3 is TGCAGTGCTAGTGGGGACACGAATGAAAAACTGTTTTTT.

The chain combines TRBV12-3 or TRBV12-4 with TRBJ1-1, with TRBD1 as a possible D gene (5 bases). The CDR3 is 13 amino acids. With 5 bases removed from V and 0 bases from J, the gap between germline ends came to 7 bases. CDR3 DNA sequence: TGTGCCAGCAGTCGGGGGGTGAACACTGAAGCTTTCTTT. As protein: CASSRGVNTEAFF.

V gene TRBV4-3 combines with J gene TRBJ2-2; no clear D gene. The V gene lost 0 bases and the J gene lost 4 bases, with 21 bases spanning the gap. Germline values: CDR1 LGHNA, CDR2 YSLEER. This CDR3 spans 19 amino acids. This CDR3 reads CASSQDDPGQAGFTGELFF. CDR3 in DNA: TGCGCCAGCAGCCAAGATGACCCTGGTCAGGCCGGATTCACCGGGGAGCTGTTTTTT.

This clone was detected ten times or more. The rearrangement uses TRBV5-5 and TRBJ2-6, with 13 bases matching TRBD2. Trimming took 1 base from V and 0 from J; bases not matched to a gene: 4. The CDR3 is 19 amino acids. Germline V gene data show CDR1 as SGHKS and CDR2 as YYEKEE (reference sequence). CDR3 protein: CASSLRTSGGLSGANVLTF. DNA for the CDR3: TGTGCCAGCAGCTTGAGGACTAGCGGGGGCCTCTCTGGGGCCAACGTCCTGACTTTC. The whole variable domain, filled in from reference TRBV5-5 and TRBJ2-6, reads DAGVTQSPTHLIKTRGQQVTLRCSPISGHKSVSWYQQVLGQGPQFIFQYYEKEERGRGNFPDRFSARQFPNYSSELNVNALLLGDSALYLCASSLRTSGGLSGANVLTFGAGSRLTVL.

The V and J genes are TRBV28 and TRBJ2-3, with TRBD1 matching 7 bases. With 5 bases clipped from V and 1 base from J, the junction kept 6 bases outside the gene matches. Germline-derived CDR1 and CDR2 are MDHEN and SYDVKM. The CDR3 is 15 amino acids. The CDR3 here is CASSRRTGRTDTQYF. Written as DNA, the CDR3 is TGTGCCAGCAGTCGAAGGACAGGCCGCACAGATACGCAGTATTTT.

The chain is built from TRBV6-5 and TRBJ2-1, with 8 bases matching TRBD1. This CDR3 spans 14 amino acids. V trimming: 5 bases; J trimming: 9 bases; junction bases outside the gene matches: 9. Looked up from germline, CDR1 is MNHEY and CDR2 is SVGAGI. The CDR3 reads CASSKNRQGPEQFF. The CDR3 DNA reads as TGTGCCAGCAGTAAAAACCGACAGGGGCCTGAGCAGTTCTTC.

This clone has just one count. The V gene is TRBV19, the J gene TRBJ2-3; D unclear. The CDR3 loop spans 11 amino acids. Trimming removed 6 bases from V and 2 bases from J, with 3 bases in between. The germline V gene encodes CDR1 LNHDA and CDR2 SQIVND (reference sequence). The CDR3 protein is CASSVTDTQYF. CDR3 nucleotide sequence: TGTGCCAGTAGCGTCACAGATACGCAGTATTTT. The complete variable domain, with remaining parts taken from reference TRBV19 and TRBJ2-3, reads DGGITQSPKYLFRKEGQNVTLSCEQNLNHDAMYWYRQDPGQGLRLIYYSQIVNDFQKGDIAEGYSVSREKKESFPLTVTSAQKNPTAFYLCASSVTDTQYFGPGTRLTVL.

V gene TRBV9 combines with J gene TRBJ1-1; D remains ambiguous. This CDR3 is 14 amino acids long. From germline, CDR1 is SGDLS and CDR2 YYNGEE. The germline V and J ends were trimmed by 6 bases and 0 bases, with 12 bases remaining between them. The CDR3 DNA is TGTGCCAGCACACGGGGTAGTCTGAACACTGAAGCTTTCTTT. Amino acid sequence: CASTRGSLNTEAFF.

The CDR3, as DNA: TGTGCCAGCAGTGAGGCAGGGGGGAAACAGCCCCAGCATTTT. Its protein is CASSEAGGKQPQHF. This chain joins TRBV6-1 and TRBJ1-5; 7 bases fit TRBD1. This CDR3 has 14 residues. Losses at the gene ends were 3 bases for V and 7 bases for J; bases not matched to a gene: 6. The germline gives CDR1 MNHNS, CDR2 SASEGT.

V gene TRBV11-2 combines with J gene TRBJ2-7; the match to TRBD2 covers 10 bases. This CDR3 contains 18 residues. V trimming: 5 bases; J trimming: 0 bases; junction bases outside the gene matches: 13. Germline CDR1 is SGHAT and CDR2 is FQNNGV. CDR3 amino acids: CASSLEQKAGGISYEQYF. The CDR3, as DNA: TGTGCCAGCAGCCTGGAACAAAAAGCGGGAGGGATCTCCTACGAGCAGTACTTC.

The chain is built from TRBV20-1 and TRBJ1-1; D gene uncertain. The germline V gene has CDR1 DFQATT and CDR2 SNEGSKA (reference sequence). The CDR3 sequence is 13 residues long. Trimming stripped 3 bases from V and 0 bases from J, with 8 bases between. The CDR3 DNA reads as TGCAGTGCTAGTCCCACAGTGAACACTGAAGCTTTCTTT. Amino acids: CSASPTVNTEAFF.

J is TRBJ2-1 and V is TRBV5-1, with 8 bases that match TRBD2. The CDR3 totals 16 residues. The J segment lost 10 bases and the V segment lost 0 bases, leaving 12 bases of the junction unmatched. The germline V gene encodes CDR1 SGHRS and CDR2 YFSETQ. CDR3 DNA: TGCGCCAGCAGCTTGGCCGGGACTAGGGGGGCAATCGAGCAGTTCTTC. Amino acid sequence: CASSLAGTRGAIEQFF.

This sequence joins TRBV5-1 and TRBJ1-1; 7 bases align to TRBD1. CDR1 is SGHRS, CDR2 YFSETQ, per germline. The trim removed 1 base at V and 5 bases at J, leaving 5 bases unmatched. The CDR3 sequence is 14 residues long. This CDR3 is CASSLNRGGTEAFF. The CDR3 nucleotides read TGCGCCAGCAGCTTGAACAGGGGAGGAACTGAAGCTTTCTTT.